The clone carrying this T cell receptor beta chain has a single count. What it binds is not known. Method: immunoSEQ multiplex PCR; TCRdb's copy keeps in-frame clones and lacks some. The table includes fewer than 85,000 clones, less than 95% detected once. This specimen belongs to a study of cytomegalovirus exposure and HLA in healthy donors. Findings of the study overall: The study designated fewer than 200 TCR beta chains cytomegalovirus-associated.

The V gene end was trimmed by 7 bases and the J gene end by 6 bases; junction bases not matched to a gene: 6. This CDR3 region has 15 residues. Germline values: CDR1 SNHLY, CDR2 FYNNEI. The sequence was collected from a woman between 18 and 29 years old in good health and CMV-seronegative. Material for sequencing was PBMCs. This chain joins TRBV2 and TRBJ1-6, with TRBD1 identical over 10 bases. Here the CDR3 reads CASIGTGVVNSPLHF. The DNA of the CDR3 is TGTGCCAGCATTGGGACAGGGGTGGTTAATTCACCCCTCCACTTT.